This entry lists 27 T cell receptor beta chains sequenced from one sample in a study of CD8 T cells in ankylosing spondylitis. TCRdb re-called the 5' RACE reads through MiXCR, storing one row per CDR3 protein. The top ten hold around 0.92% of the sample, which has under 450,000 distinct CDR3 sequences, under 20% seen once. For these receptors, no antigen is known. Overall study findings and caveats: Apparently characteristic of ankylosing spondylitis blood was a TCR beta motif (fewer than 10 highly homologous variants).

Input material: blood, either unsorted or a sorted T cell fraction (not recorded which). These receptors originate from a male donor with ankylosing spondylitis.

J is TRBJ2-5 and V is TRBV7-2; 8 positions agree with TRBD1. This CDR3 is 13 amino acids long. V trimming: 5 bases; J trimming: 3 bases; junction bases outside the gene matches: 2. CDR1 is SGHTA, CDR2 FQGNSA, per germline. The CDR3 region is CASSRGQEETQYF. The CDR3 nucleotides are TGTGCCAGCAGCCGGGGACAGGAAGAGACCCAGTACTTC.

The V and J genes are TRBV6-5 and TRBJ2-6; D remains ambiguous. CDR1 and CDR2 (germline): MNHEY, SVGAGI. The germline V and J ends were trimmed by 2 bases and 0 bases, with 8 bases remaining between them. The CDR3 runs 16 residues. Here the CDR3 DNA reads TGTGCCAGCAGTTACCGAGGTAGCTCTGGGGCCAACGTCCTGACTTTC. This sequence encodes CASSYRGSSGANVLTF.

This clonotype was seen at least ten times. This rearrangement joins TRBV20-1 to TRBJ1-5; a possible D gene is TRBD1 (5 bases). The CDR3 has 14 residues. Trimming stripped 2 bases from V and 3 bases from J, with 11 bases between. Germline V gene data show CDR1 as DFQATT and CDR2 as SNEGSKA (reference sequence). CDR3 residues: CSARSRDDNQPQHF. CDR3 coding DNA: TGCAGTGCTAGAAGCAGGGATGACAATCAGCCCCAGCATTTT.

At least ten counts were recorded for this clonotype. The gene calls are TRBV12-3 or TRBV12-4 and TRBJ2-7; 8 positions match TRBD2. The CDR3 is 13 residues long. The J segment lost 3 bases and the V segment lost 5 bases, leaving 3 bases of the junction unmatched. CDR3 region: CASSPTSGYEQYF. CDR3 DNA sequence: TGTGCCAGCAGTCCCACTAGCGGCTACGAGCAGTACTTC.

This clonotype was seen a few times. The chain recombines TRBV7-8 with TRBJ1-1; perhaps TRBD1 as D (5 bases). The CDR3 totals 14 residues. Trimming removed 1 base from V and 6 bases from J, with 12 bases in between. Germline CDR1 and CDR2: SGHVS and FQNEAQ. The CDR3 nucleotides are TGTGCCAGCAGCTTAGGGGGCAGGATCGCTGAAGCTTTCTTT. It specifies CASSLGGRIAEAFF.

This clonotype was picked up a small number of times. This chain links TRBV5-1 with TRBJ1-1; weak D call: TRBD1 (5 bases). Germline V lookup: CDR1 SGHRS, CDR2 YFSETQ. This CDR3 comprises 15 residues. Trimming took off 4 bases at V and 3 bases at J, with 16 bases between the two ends. The CDR3: CASSPLGGRDTEAFF. The CDR3 coding sequence is TGCGCCAGCAGCCCCCTGGGGGGGAGGGACACTGAAGCTTTCTTT.

This clonotype was seen more than once but under ten times. The J gene is TRBJ2-5, the V gene TRBV28, with 15 bases aligning to TRBD2. Germline loops: CDR1 MDHEN, CDR2 SYDVKM. This CDR3 is built from 17 residues. J gave up 5 bases and V 6 bases, and 10 bases lay outside the gene matches. The CDR3 region has the DNA TGTGCCAGCAGCCCTTCGGGACTAGCGGGAGGACGGGAGACCCAGTACTTC. Translated, it gives CASSPSGLAGGRETQYF. The whole variable domain, remainder taken from reference TRBV28 and TRBJ2-5, is DVKVTQSSRYLVKRTGEKVFLECVQDMDHENMFWYRQDPGLGLRLIYFSYDVKMKEKGDIPEGYSVSREKKERFSLILESASTNQTSMYLCASSPSGLAGGRETQYFGPGTRLLVL.

This clonotype was seen more than once but under ten times. The chain couples TRBV9 to TRBJ2-1, with D possibly matching TRBD2 (6 bases). The germline V gene encodes CDR1 SGDLS and CDR2 YYNGEE. This CDR3 spans 18 amino acids. Deletions cut 4 bases from V and 2 bases from J, with 22 bases between. The chain's CDR3 is CASSSPSLAPTPYNEQFF. The CDR3 DNA sequence: TGTGCCAGCAGCTCTCCCTCCCTAGCGCCGACTCCCTACAATGAGCAGTTCTTC.

The chain is built from TRBV20-1 and TRBJ1-2; perhaps TRBD1 as D (5 bases). Between the trimmed V and J ends, which lost 3 bases and 1 base, there was a span of 9 bases. Per the germline V gene, CDR1 is DFQATT and CDR2 is SNEGSKA (reference sequence). The CDR3 runs 13 residues. The CDR3 DNA sequence: TGCAGTGCTAGGGGGGGGGTTAACTATGGCTACACCTTC. Protein product: CSARGGVNYGYTF.

V gene TRBV30 combines with J gene TRBJ2-1, with 10 bases matching TRBD2. With V trimmed by 8 bases and J by 4 bases, 2 bases remained unmatched. The CDR3 covers 12 residues. Germline V gene data show CDR1 as GTSNPN and CDR2 as SVGIG (reference sequence). CDR3 amino acids: CAVSGGYNEQFF. CDR3 in DNA: TGTGCCGTTAGCGGGGGGTACAATGAGCAGTTCTTC. Full variable domain (remainder filled in from reference TRBV30 and TRBJ2-1): SQTIHQWPATLVQPVGSPLSLECTVEGTSNPNLYWYRQAAGRGLQLLFYSVGIGQISSEVPQNLSASRPQDRQFILSSKKLLLSDSGFYLCAVSGGYNEQFFGPGTRLTVL.

This clonotype was found a few times. The chain uses TRBV6-5 and TRBJ2-7; the D gene could be TRBD1 or TRBD2 (5 bases each). The CDR3 sequence is 19 residues long. The V end lost 0 bases, the J end lost 0 bases, and 21 bases lay between the germline ends. The germline CDR1 and CDR2 sequences are MNHEY and SVGAGI. CDR3 loop: CASSYSIPGSGAISYEQYF. In DNA form, the CDR3 reads TGTGCCAGCAGTTACTCGATCCCGGGTTCCGGGGCGATCTCCTACGAGCAGTACTTC.

In this sample, this clonotype turned up a few times. The chain has TRBV5-1 and TRBJ1-1; 12 positions agree with TRBD1. The CDR3 contains 18 residues. V dropped 2 bases and J dropped 1; count of bases not matched to a gene: 9. Germline V gives CDR1 SGHRS, CDR2 YFSETQ. Here the CDR3 reads CASSFRRGTGGKNTEAFF. CDR3 coding DNA: TGCGCCAGCAGCTTTCGTCGAGGGACAGGGGGCAAGAACACTGAAGCTTTCTTT.

The table lists this clonotype with a few counts. V and J are TRBV3-1 and TRBJ2-1, with D perhaps TRBD2 (6 bases). Trimming stripped 5 bases from V and 10 bases from J, with 27 bases between. The CDR3 has 17 residues. From germline, CDR1 is LGHDT and CDR2 YNNKEL (reference sequence). This CDR3 reads CASSYPPIPGGAGEQFF. The CDR3 bases are TGTGCCAGCAGCTACCCCCCGATCCCTGGCGGGGCCGGGGAGCAGTTCTTC.

The CDR3 sequence: CASSLSGVYNSPLHF. The CDR3 DNA reads as TGTGCCAGCAGTTTATCCGGGGTCTATAATTCACCCCTCCACTTT. This chain connects TRBV28 to TRBJ1-6; D not certain. V shed 1 base and J shed 3 bases, with 7 bases lying between them. CDR1 is MDHEN and CDR2 is SYDVKM in the germline V gene. The CDR3 loop spans 15 amino acids.

The V gene is TRBV2, the J gene TRBJ2-7; 9 bases are shared with TRBD1. V was clipped by 6 bases and J by 1 base; unmatched bases: 4. CDR1 is SNHLY and CDR2 is FYNNEI in the germline V gene. The CDR3 is 14 amino acids. The CDR3: CASRGQGLSYEQYF. The CDR3 DNA reads as TGTGCCAGCAGGGGACAGGGACTATCCTACGAGCAGTACTTC.

This clonotype was detected only a few times. The chain employs TRBV6-1 and TRBJ2-1; 9 bases are shared with TRBD2. CDR3 length: 18 amino acids. After removal of 6 bases from V and 9 bases from J, the junction contained 21 bases not matched to a gene. CDR1 is MNHNS and CDR2 is SASEGT in the germline V gene. The DNA for the CDR3 is TGTGCCAGCAGCTCCGCCCTGCTAGCGGGGTCTCCTCTGGGTGAGCAGTTCTTC. It codes for CASSSALLAGSPLGEQFF.

This rearrangement joins TRBV30 to TRBJ2-7; 12 nucleotides match TRBD2. CDR3 length: 15 amino acids. The junction had 9 bases not matched to a gene; V was cut back by 3 bases and J by 6 bases. The V gene's germline CDR1 is GTSNPN and CDR2 SVGIG (reference sequence). Written as DNA, the CDR3 is TGTGCCTGGAGCCCCGGGACTAGCGGGCCGTCCGAGCAGTACTTC. This gives the protein CAWSPGTSGPSEQYF.

This clonotype appeared many times. The chain employs TRBV29-1 and TRBJ2-7; D remains unclear. V was pared by 4 bases and J by 3 bases, with 7 bases between. CDR3 length: 11 amino acids. Germline V gene data show CDR1 as SQVTM and CDR2 as ANQGSEA. CDR3 region: CSVGSDYEQYF. CDR3 nucleotides: TGCAGCGTTGGAAGCGACTACGAGCAGTACTTC.

The genes are TRBV6-2 or TRBV6-3 and TRBJ1-5, with TRBD1 as a possible D gene (6 bases). Germline CDR1 and CDR2: MNHEY and SVGEGT. The V and J ends lost 4 bases and 15 bases respectively, with 13 bases between them. The CDR3 spans 11 residues. The CDR3 spells CASSSGGVSHF. The CDR3 DNA follows: TGTGCCAGCAGTTCGGGGGGCGTCTCGCATTTT.

This clonotype has only a few counts. The chain joins TRBV5-5 to TRBJ2-1, with D tentatively TRBD1 (6 bases). The germline CDR1 and CDR2 sequences are SGHKS and YYEKEE (reference sequence). CDR3 size: 15 residues. V lost 3 bases and J lost 6, with 16 bases in between. The chain's CDR3 is CASSYGNRAPNEQFF. For the CDR3, the DNA is TGTGCCAGCAGCTACGGAAACAGGGCCCCCAATGAGCAGTTCTTC.

The rearrangement links TRBV10-3 to TRBJ1-3; D might be TRBD1 (6 bases). This CDR3 comprises 19 residues. V lost 2 bases, J lost 0 bases, and 20 bases lay in between. From germline, CDR1 is ENHRY and CDR2 SYGVKD. CDR3 loop: CAISEAGGRVTSSGNTIYF. CDR3 DNA: TGTGCCATCAGTGAGGCGGGGGGCAGAGTGACGAGCTCTGGAAACACCATATATTTT.

The J gene is TRBJ1-2, the V gene TRBV5-6, with TRBD1 as a possible D gene (6 bases). The CDR3 runs to 15 residues. V was pared by 5 bases and J by 2 bases, with 16 bases between. CDR1 and CDR2 (germline): SGHDT, YYEEEE. In nucleotides, the CDR3 is TGTGCCAGCAGTTGGCCCGGGGGGCAAAACTATGGCTACACCTTC. This sequence encodes CASSWPGGQNYGYTF.

Of note for this clonotype: One junction end disagrees with the germline gene, perhaps due to a read error. CDR3 in amino acids: CAFSEPGLQVADTQYF. CDR3 in DNA: TGTGCCTTCAGTGAGCCGGGACTACAGGTCGCAGATACGCAGTATTTT. This chain connects TRBV10-3 to TRBJ2-3; TRBD2 matches 7 bases. Germline CDR1 ENHRY, CDR2 SYGVKD. This CDR3 has 16 residues.

There are a few counts of this clonotype. The CDR3 DNA reads TGCGCCAGCAGCCACTCAGGCAGGGAGGAGAAGAACCAGCCCCAGCATTTT. Protein product: CASSHSGREEKNQPQHF. The J gene is TRBJ1-5, the V gene TRBV4-1; weak D call: TRBD1 (5 bases). Germline V gene sequence: CDR1 MGHRA, CDR2 YSYEKL. The CDR3 has 17 amino acids. V was clipped by 3 bases and J by 7 bases, with 22 bases between them.

There are a few counts of this clonotype. The chain carries TRBV5-1 and TRBJ2-7, with D possibly matching TRBD2 (5 bases). The germline CDR1 and CDR2 sequences are SGHRS and YFSETQ. The CDR3 loop spans 15 amino acids. V dropped 2 bases and J dropped 5 bases, with 17 bases sitting between them. CDR3 region: CASSLTPGSGDEQYF. DNA for the CDR3: TGCGCCAGCAGCTTAACTCCGGGATCCGGCGACGAGCAGTACTTC.

This clonotype came up a few times. The CDR3 region is CASSLGHDAGEKLFF. The DNA for the CDR3 is TGCGCCAGCAGCCTTGGACACGATGCCGGTGAAAAACTGTTTTTT. The J gene is TRBJ1-4, the V gene TRBV5-1, with TRBD1 as a possible D gene (5 bases). V shed 4 bases and J shed 7 bases, with 17 bases lying between them. This CDR3 spans 15 amino acids. The germline V gene encodes CDR1 SGHRS and CDR2 YFSETQ.

This clonotype has just a few counts. This chain connects TRBV7-2 to TRBJ1-1; 8 nucleotides agree with TRBD1. This CDR3 region has 12 residues. CDR1 and CDR2 (germline): SGHTA, FQGNSA. J lost 11 bases, V lost 5 bases, and 7 bases had no gene match. The CDR3 nucleotides read TGTGCCAGCAGCACGACAGGGGTTGAGGCTTTCTTT. Residues: CASSTTGVEAFF.